These 17 T cell receptor beta chains originate from one sample sequenced in a study of T cell repertoires in cytomegalovirus infection. Each CDR3 protein is one row after TCRdb ran MiXCR on the reads. The sample carries roughly 180,000 distinct CDR3 sequences, about 22% recorded once. What these receptors recognize is not known. The sample was CD8+ T cells from cultured PBMCs, taken from culture after CMV antigen stimulation. These receptors were taken from a human donor in good health (CMV status not recorded). Some clones in this sample may be carry-over from other donors' samples.

The V and J genes are TRBV11-2 and TRBJ2-5, with D hard to call. Germline V CDR1 and CDR2: SGHAT, FQNNGV. V lost 0 bases and J 4 bases, leaving 6 bases between the germline ends. CDR3 length: 13 residues. This chain's CDR3 is CASSLELSETQYF. The CDR3 region has the DNA TGTGCCAGCAGCTTAGAATTATCAGAGACCCAGTACTTC. Looking up the rest from reference TRBV11-2 and TRBJ2-5 gives the full variable domain: EAGVAQSPRYKIIEKRQSVAFWCNPISGHATLYWYQQILGQGPKLLIQFQNNGVVDDSQLPKDRFSAERLKGVDSTLKIQPAKLEDSAVYLCASSLELSETQYFGPGTRLLVL.

The chain couples TRBV7-2 to TRBJ1-6; 7 bases agree with TRBD1. The length of the CDR3 is 12 residues. V was pared by 3 bases and J by 14 bases, with 4 bases of the junction left unmatched. The germline V gene encodes CDR1 SGHTA and CDR2 FQGNSA. CDR3 amino acids: CASSFPGTALHF. The CDR3 coding sequence is TGTGCCAGCAGCTTCCCCGGGACAGCCCTCCACTTT.

This clonotype was detected only a few times. This chain connects TRBV7-9 to TRBJ2-7; the D gene is possibly TRBD1 (6 bases). CDR1 SEHNR and CDR2 FQNEAQ come from the germline V gene (reference sequence). Trimming removed 5 bases at V and 0 bases at J, with 17 bases between. The CDR3 length is 16 residues. This CDR3 is CASSAPGTRTSYEQYF. The CDR3 DNA reads TGTGCCAGCAGCGCCCCCGGGACACGGACCTCCTACGAGCAGTACTTC. The complete variable domain, with remaining parts taken from reference TRBV7-9 and TRBJ2-7, reads DTGVSQNPRHKITKRGQNVTFRCDPISEHNRLYWYRQTLGQGPEFLTYFQNEAQLEKSRLLSDRFSAERPKGSFSTLEIQRTEQGDSAMYLCASSAPGTRTSYEQYFGPGTRLTVT.

The V and J genes are TRBV5-5 and TRBJ2-3; D call uncertain. This CDR3 has 15 amino acids. Deletions cut 1 base from V and 2 bases from J, with 11 bases between. CDR1 and CDR2 (germline): SGHKS, YYEKEE (reference sequence). The CDR3 DNA follows: TGTGCCAGCAGCTTGTGGGGATCTCCCACAGATACGCAGTATTTT. Translation gives CASSLWGSPTDTQYF.

V gene TRBV7-2 combines with J gene TRBJ2-3; unclear D gene. CDR1 is SGHTA and CDR2 is FQGNSA in the germline V gene. The CDR3 extends over 14 amino acids. The germline V and J ends were trimmed by 1 base and 1 base, with 6 bases remaining between them. This CDR3 reads CASSLELGTDTQYF. In nucleotides, the CDR3 is TGTGCCAGCAGCTTAGAACTTGGCACAGATACGCAGTATTTT.

There are many counts of this clonotype. As DNA, the CDR3 is TGTGCCATCAGTGAGGTGGGGAACTCTGGAAACACCATATATTTT. Protein sequence: CAISEVGNSGNTIYF. The chain uses TRBV10-3 and TRBJ1-3; D ambiguous. Trimming shortened V by 2 bases and J by 0 bases, and 8 bases separated the two germline ends. The CDR3 is 15 amino acids. Germline CDR1 ENHRY, CDR2 SYGVKD.

The chain carries TRBV7-9 and TRBJ2-7; D might be TRBD1 (6 bases). Trimming removed 4 bases from V and 4 bases from J, with 14 bases in between. Germline assignment: CDR1 SEHNR and CDR2 FQNEAQ (reference sequence). The CDR3 is 14 residues long. CDR3 sequence (DNA): TGTGCCAGCAGCTCCCGACAGGATTCATACGAGCAGTACTTC. Translation: CASSSRQDSYEQYF.

This clonotype has just a few counts. The CDR3 spells CASSLEGAGPNQPQHF. The CDR3 DNA sequence: TGTGCCAGCAGCTTAGAGGGGGCAGGGCCCAATCAGCCCCAGCATTTT. V and J are TRBV7-9 and TRBJ1-5; 7 nucleotides agree with TRBD1. This CDR3 region has 16 residues. Losses at the gene ends were 1 base for V and 3 bases for J; bases not matched to a gene: 6. Germline loops: CDR1 SEHNR, CDR2 FQNEAQ (reference sequence).

The J gene is TRBJ1-3, the V gene TRBV7-2; weak D call: TRBD1 (6 bases). There are 15 residues in the CDR3. The V end was cut by 6 bases, the J end by 4 bases, with 16 bases between. Germline lookup yields CDR1 SGHTA and CDR2 FQGNSA. The DNA of the CDR3 is TGTGCCAGCAGGGACAGCGGGTCTGGAGGAAACACCATATATTTT. This sequence encodes CASRDSGSGGNTIYF.

J is TRBJ1-4 and V is TRBV7-6, with D perhaps TRBD1 (5 bases). The CDR3 length is 13 residues. Germline lookup yields CDR1 SGHVS and CDR2 FNYEAQ. The V gene lost 1 base and the J gene lost 11 bases, with 11 bases spanning the gap. CDR3 region: CASSLDPSGKLFF. CDR3 in DNA: TGTGCCAGCAGCTTAGACCCCTCAGGGAAACTGTTTTTT.

The chain combines TRBV2 with TRBJ2-2; D is unresolved. Germline assignment: CDR1 SNHLY and CDR2 FYNNEI. The CDR3 contains 12 residues. Between the trimmed V and J ends, which lost 7 bases and 2 bases, there was a span of 5 bases. In DNA, the CDR3 is TGTGCCAGCATCAAAAACACCGGGGAGCTGTTTTTT. Translating gives CASIKNTGELFF.

This chain uses TRBV4-1 with TRBJ2-7; D not certain. The germline gives CDR1 MGHRA, CDR2 YSYEKL. V was trimmed by 5 bases and J by 4 bases, leaving 15 bases between them. This CDR3 has 14 amino acids. The CDR3 sequence is CASSSSPGPYEQYF. The CDR3 nucleotides read TGCGCCAGCAGCTCCAGCCCCGGACCATACGAGCAGTACTTC.

This sequence joins TRBV7-6 and TRBJ1-2; D perhaps matches TRBD1 (6 bases). This CDR3 contains 13 residues. Germline V CDR1 and CDR2: SGHVS, FNYEAQ. The V gene lost 8 bases and the J gene lost 4 bases, with 14 bases spanning the gap. The CDR3 sequence: CASGGGEIYGYTF. Here the CDR3 DNA reads TGTGCCAGCGGGGGGGGCGAGATCTATGGCTACACCTTC.

A few counts support this clonotype. The chain joins TRBV9 to TRBJ1-3; 8 bases are shared with TRBD1. Per the germline V gene, CDR1 is SGDLS and CDR2 is YYNGEE. Unmatched junction bases numbered 5, after V lost 2 bases and J lost 1 base. CDR3 size: 16 residues. The CDR3 DNA follows: TGTGCCAGCAGCGTTACCGGGACAGGTTCTGGAAACACCATATATTTT. It translates to CASSVTGTGSGNTIYF.

The gene calls are TRBV4-3 and TRBJ1-3; the D gene is possibly TRBD1 (5 bases). V shed 0 bases and J shed 4 bases, with 10 bases lying between them. This CDR3 has 15 residues. Looked up from germline, CDR1 is LGHNA and CDR2 is YSLEER. CDR3 protein: CASSQEGTGGNTIYF. The DNA of the CDR3 is TGCGCCAGCAGCCAAGAAGGGACGGGCGGAAACACCATATATTTT.

The chain is built from TRBV7-9 and TRBJ2-2; D might be TRBD2 (5 bases). This CDR3 is built from 12 residues. In germline, CDR1 is SEHNR, CDR2 FQNEAQ (reference sequence). V lost 11 bases to trimming and J lost 5 bases, with 12 bases between them. The DNA for the CDR3 is TGTGCCGGGATATGGGAGACCGGGGAGCTGTTTTTT. Translated: CAGIWETGELFF.

The chain couples TRBV27 to TRBJ2-1; TRBD2 might be the D (5 bases). The CDR3 is made up of 14 amino acids. V lost 3 bases and J lost 3, with 9 bases in between. Germline V lookup: CDR1 MNHEY, CDR2 SMNVEV (reference sequence). The CDR3 DNA follows: TGTGCCAGCAGTTTGCGTGGGAGCTACAATGAGCAGTTCTTC. Protein product: CASSLRGSYNEQFF.